The T cell receptor beta chain described here comes from a study of cytomegalovirus exposure and HLA in healthy donors. Study findings and constraints: The authors considered a cluster of highly shared sequence variants likely to be a sequencing artifact.

Of note for this clone: Its cognate antigen is unknown.

V lost 6 bases and J lost 6, with 17 bases in between. Germline V CDR1 and CDR2: WNHNN, SYGVQD (reference sequence). This CDR3 spans 14 amino acids. Vbeta (60) and Jbeta (13) primers were used in the PCR. The assay was immunoSEQ multiplex PCR, and TCRdb's table has in-frame clones only and misses some. The table has 210,000 or so clones, over 80% seen once. The chain combines TRBV10-1 with TRBJ1-1; the D is unclear. The receptor was derived from a woman in her 50s in good health and CMV-seropositive. Sample: PBMCs. The CDR3 loop is CASSPEVRGPEAFF. The CDR3 DNA reads as TGCGCCAGCAGCCCTGAGGTGAGAGGCCCTGAAGCTTTCTTT.